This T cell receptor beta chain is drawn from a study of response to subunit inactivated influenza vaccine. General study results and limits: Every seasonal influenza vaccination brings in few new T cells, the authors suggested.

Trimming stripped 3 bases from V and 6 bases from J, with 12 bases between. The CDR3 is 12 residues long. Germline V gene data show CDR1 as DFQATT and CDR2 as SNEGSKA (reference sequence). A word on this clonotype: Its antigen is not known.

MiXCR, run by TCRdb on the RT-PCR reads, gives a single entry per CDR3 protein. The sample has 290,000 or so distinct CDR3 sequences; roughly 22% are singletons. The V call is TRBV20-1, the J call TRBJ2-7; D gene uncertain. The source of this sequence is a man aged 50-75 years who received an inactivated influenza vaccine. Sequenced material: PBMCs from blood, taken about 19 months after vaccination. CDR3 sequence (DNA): TGCAGTGCTAGTCAGTGGGATTCCGAGCAGTACTTC. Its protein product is CSASQWDSEQYF.